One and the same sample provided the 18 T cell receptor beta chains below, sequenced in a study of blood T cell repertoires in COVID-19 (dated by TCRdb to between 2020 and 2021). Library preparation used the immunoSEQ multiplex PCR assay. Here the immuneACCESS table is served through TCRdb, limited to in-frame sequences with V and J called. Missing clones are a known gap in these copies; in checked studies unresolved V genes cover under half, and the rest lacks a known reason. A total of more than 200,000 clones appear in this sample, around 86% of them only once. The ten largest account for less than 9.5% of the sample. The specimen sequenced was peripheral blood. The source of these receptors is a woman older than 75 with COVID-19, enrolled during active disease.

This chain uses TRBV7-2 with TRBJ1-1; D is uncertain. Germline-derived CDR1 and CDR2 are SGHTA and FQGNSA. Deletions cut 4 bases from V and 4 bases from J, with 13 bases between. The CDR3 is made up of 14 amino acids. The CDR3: CASSSHATSTEAFF. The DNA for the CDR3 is TGTGCCAGCAGCTCCCATGCCACAAGCACTGAAGCTTTCTTT.

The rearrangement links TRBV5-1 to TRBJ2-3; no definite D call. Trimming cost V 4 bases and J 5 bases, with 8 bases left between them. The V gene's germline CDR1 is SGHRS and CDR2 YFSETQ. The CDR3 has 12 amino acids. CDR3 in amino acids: CASSTDRDTQYF. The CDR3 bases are TGCGCCAGCAGCACAGATCGAGATACGCAGTATTTT. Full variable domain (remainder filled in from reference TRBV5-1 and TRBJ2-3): KAGVTQTPRYLIKTRGQQVTLSCSPISGHRSVSWYQQTPGQGLQFLFEYFSETQRNKGNFPGRFSGRQFSNSRSEMNVSTLELGDSALYLCASSTDRDTQYFGPGTRLTVL.

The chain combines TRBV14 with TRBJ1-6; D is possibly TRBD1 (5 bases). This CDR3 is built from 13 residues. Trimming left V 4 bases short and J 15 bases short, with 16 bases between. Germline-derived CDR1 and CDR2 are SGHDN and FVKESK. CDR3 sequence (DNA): TGTGCCAGCAGCCGACTCAGGGCGATGAGCCTCCACTTT. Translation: CASSRLRAMSLHF.

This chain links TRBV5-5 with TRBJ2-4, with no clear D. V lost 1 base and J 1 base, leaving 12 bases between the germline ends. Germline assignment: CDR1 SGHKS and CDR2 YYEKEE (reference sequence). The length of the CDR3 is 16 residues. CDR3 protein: CASSLLTREAKNIQYF. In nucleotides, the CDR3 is TGTGCCAGCAGCTTGTTAACTCGAGAGGCCAAAAACATTCAGTACTTC.

CDR3 nucleotides: TGCAGTGCTAGTAACACCCTCAACACTGAAGCTTTCTTT. It codes for CSASNTLNTEAFF. The chain recombines TRBV20-1 with TRBJ1-1, with D unclear. Per germline, CDR1 DFQATT and CDR2 SNEGSKA (reference sequence). Trimming took off 3 bases at V and 2 bases at J, with 10 bases between the two ends. The CDR3 spans 13 residues.

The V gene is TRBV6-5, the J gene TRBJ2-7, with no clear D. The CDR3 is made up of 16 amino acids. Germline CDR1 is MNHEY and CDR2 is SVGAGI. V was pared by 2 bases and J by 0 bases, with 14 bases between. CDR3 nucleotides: TGTGCCAGCAGTTACCTAGAGGTCTTCCCCTCCTACGAGCAGTACTTC. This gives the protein CASSYLEVFPSYEQYF.

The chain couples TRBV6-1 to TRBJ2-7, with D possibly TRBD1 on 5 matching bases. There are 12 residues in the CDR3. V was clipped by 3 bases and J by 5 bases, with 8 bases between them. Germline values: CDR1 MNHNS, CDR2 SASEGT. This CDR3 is CASSDRADEQYF. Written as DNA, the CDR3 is TGTGCCAGCAGTGACAGGGCTGACGAGCAGTACTTC.

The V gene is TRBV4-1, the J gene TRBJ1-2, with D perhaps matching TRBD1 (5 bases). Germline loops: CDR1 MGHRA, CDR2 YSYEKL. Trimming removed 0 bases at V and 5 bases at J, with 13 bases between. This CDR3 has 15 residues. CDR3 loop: CASSQEVRAGYGYTF. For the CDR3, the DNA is TGCGCCAGCAGCCAAGAGGTCAGGGCGGGATATGGCTACACCTTC.

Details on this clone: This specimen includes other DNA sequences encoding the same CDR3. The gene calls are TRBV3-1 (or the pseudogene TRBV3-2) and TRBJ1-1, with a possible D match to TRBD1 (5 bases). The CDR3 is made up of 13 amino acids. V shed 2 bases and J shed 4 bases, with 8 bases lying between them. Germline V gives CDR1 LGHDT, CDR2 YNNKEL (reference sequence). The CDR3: CASSQRGSTEAFF. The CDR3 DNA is TGTGCCAGCAGCCAACGGGGGAGCACTGAAGCTTTCTTT.

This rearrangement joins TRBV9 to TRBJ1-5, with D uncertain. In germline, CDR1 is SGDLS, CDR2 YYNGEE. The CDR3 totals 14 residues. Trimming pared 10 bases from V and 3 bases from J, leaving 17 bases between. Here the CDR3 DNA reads TGTGCCCCCCGCAGAGGCCCCAACAATCAGCCCCAGCATTTT. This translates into CAPRRGPNNQPQHF.

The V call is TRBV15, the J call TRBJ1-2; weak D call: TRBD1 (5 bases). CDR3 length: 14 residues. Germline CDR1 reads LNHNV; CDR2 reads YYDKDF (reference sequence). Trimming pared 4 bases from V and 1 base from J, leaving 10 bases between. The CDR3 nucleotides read TGTGCCACCAGCACTCCGACAGATAACTATGGCTACACCTTC. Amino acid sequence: CATSTPTDNYGYTF.

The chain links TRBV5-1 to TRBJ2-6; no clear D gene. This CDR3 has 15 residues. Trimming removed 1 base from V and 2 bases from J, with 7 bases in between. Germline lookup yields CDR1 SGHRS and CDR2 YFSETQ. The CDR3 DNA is TGCGCCAGCAGCTTGCAAGGAGCTGGGGCCAACGTCCTGACTTTC. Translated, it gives CASSLQGAGANVLTF.

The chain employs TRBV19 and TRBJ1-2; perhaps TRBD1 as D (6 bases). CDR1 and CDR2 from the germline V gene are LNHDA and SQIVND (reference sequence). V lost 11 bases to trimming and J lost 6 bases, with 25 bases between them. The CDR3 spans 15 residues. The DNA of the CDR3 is TGTGCCTCATACGCACGGCGGGGGGCGATCGATGGCTACACCTTC. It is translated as CASYARRGAIDGYTF.

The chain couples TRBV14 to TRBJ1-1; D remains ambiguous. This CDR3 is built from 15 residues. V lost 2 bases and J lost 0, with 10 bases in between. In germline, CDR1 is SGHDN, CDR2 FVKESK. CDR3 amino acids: CASSQPGSLNTEAFF. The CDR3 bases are TGTGCCAGCAGCCAACCCGGGTCTTTGAACACTGAAGCTTTCTTT.

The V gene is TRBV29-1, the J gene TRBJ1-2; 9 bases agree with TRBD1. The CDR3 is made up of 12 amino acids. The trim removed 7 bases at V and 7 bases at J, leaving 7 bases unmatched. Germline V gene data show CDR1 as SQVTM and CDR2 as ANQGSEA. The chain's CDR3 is CSAGGQGVGYTF. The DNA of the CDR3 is TGCAGCGCCGGGGGACAGGGAGTTGGCTACACCTTC.

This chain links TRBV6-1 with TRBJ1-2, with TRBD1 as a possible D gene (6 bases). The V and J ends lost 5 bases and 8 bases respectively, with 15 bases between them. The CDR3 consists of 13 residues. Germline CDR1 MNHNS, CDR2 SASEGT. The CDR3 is CASSKGQVEGYTF. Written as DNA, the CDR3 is TGTGCCAGCAGTAAGGGACAAGTAGAAGGCTACACCTTC.

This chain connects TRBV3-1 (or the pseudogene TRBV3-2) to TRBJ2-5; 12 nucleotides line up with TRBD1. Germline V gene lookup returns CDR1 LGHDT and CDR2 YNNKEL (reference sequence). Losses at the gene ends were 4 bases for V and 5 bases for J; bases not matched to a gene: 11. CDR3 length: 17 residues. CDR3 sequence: CASSLLIPGTGGETQYF. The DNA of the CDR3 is TGTGCCAGCAGCCTCCTCATCCCCGGGACAGGGGGCGAGACCCAGTACTTC.

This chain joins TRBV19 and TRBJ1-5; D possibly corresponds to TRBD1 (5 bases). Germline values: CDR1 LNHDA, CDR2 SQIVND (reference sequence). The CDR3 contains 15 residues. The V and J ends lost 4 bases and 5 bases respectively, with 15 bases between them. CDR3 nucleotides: TGTGCCAGTAGTAGTGGGGCGTTGCAATATCAGCCCCAGCATTTT. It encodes CASSSGALQYQPQHF.